This T cell receptor (beta chain) was sequenced for a study of memory B cells and T cells in multiple sclerosis (dated by TCRdb to the late 2010s). With respect to the entire study: In multiple sclerosis patients, the study set the TCR beta repertoires of autoproliferating peripheral T cells against those of T cells infiltrating brain lesions. TCR sequencing included two multiple sclerosis patients for whom either brain lesions at autopsy or brain-infiltrating cells from biopsy were available. What the authors observed across the whole study: Clone-set sizes differed between compartments, which influenced counts of shared clonotypes and required normalization.

Remarks on this clone: Its antigen is not yet known. No much larger clonotype is one base removed from it; base qualities were not supplied.

Genomic DNA was extracted, and the immunoSEQ Platform was used to amplify TCRbeta CDR3 regions from that DNA. Multiplex PCR, high-throughput sequencing and a vendor bioinformatics pipeline were combined in the immunoSEQ assay. As for the original processing: Non-productive sequences and CDR3s shorter than 4 amino acids were excluded, and clonotype frequencies were recalculated for each sample. In immunoSEQ Analyzer 2.0, shared clonotypes were identified as those with identical CDR3 amino acid, V gene and J gene sequences. Repertoire overlap was normalized by dividing shared clonotype counts by the product of both clone-set sizes, scaled by 1000 into arbitrary units. TCRdb re-hosts the immuneACCESS table, in-frame sequences only. Its copies lack some clones; in the studies checked, an unresolved V gene accounts for under half of them, and the cause for the rest is not known. From that table come the V and J calls and clone size; the DNA was used to work out D and trimming. The sample table lists about 32,000 clones, roughly 83% of them with a count of one. The ten biggest clones cover 2% to 3% of the sample.

After CFSE-labeled PBMCs were cultured without a stimulus, the autoproliferating (CFSEdim) and non-proliferating (CFSEhi) T cell fractions were sequenced separately. Altogether, some 50 million CFSE-labeled PBMCs were kept in culture for more than 6 days with no stimulus, after which the replicate wells were combined. PBMCs were labeled with approximately 0.5 uM CFSE and were cultured without exogenous stimuli in serum-free AIM-V medium. PBMCs were isolated by Ficoll density gradient centrifugation and were cryopreserved before use. Using a FACSAria III, live 7-AAD-negative cells were sorted, then washed with PBS and stored frozen at -80 degrees C as dry pellets. From its cysteine to its phenylalanine, the CDR3 spans 13 amino acids. CDR3 DNA only is kept here, 39 bases in frame from base 1. CDR1 and CDR2, per the germline V gene, are SGHTA and FQGTGA. V loses 5 bases, J loses 6 bases, and the germline ends lie 10 bases apart.

The sequence was obtained from a human donor with multiple sclerosis. The chain is made from TRBV7-3 and TRBJ2-2; the D gene cannot be resolved reliably. Material: PBMCs from blood kept in culture. CDR3 reads: CASSPLQPGELFF. The DNA is as follows: TGTGCCAGCAGCCCACTCCAGCCCGGGGAGCTGTTTTTT.